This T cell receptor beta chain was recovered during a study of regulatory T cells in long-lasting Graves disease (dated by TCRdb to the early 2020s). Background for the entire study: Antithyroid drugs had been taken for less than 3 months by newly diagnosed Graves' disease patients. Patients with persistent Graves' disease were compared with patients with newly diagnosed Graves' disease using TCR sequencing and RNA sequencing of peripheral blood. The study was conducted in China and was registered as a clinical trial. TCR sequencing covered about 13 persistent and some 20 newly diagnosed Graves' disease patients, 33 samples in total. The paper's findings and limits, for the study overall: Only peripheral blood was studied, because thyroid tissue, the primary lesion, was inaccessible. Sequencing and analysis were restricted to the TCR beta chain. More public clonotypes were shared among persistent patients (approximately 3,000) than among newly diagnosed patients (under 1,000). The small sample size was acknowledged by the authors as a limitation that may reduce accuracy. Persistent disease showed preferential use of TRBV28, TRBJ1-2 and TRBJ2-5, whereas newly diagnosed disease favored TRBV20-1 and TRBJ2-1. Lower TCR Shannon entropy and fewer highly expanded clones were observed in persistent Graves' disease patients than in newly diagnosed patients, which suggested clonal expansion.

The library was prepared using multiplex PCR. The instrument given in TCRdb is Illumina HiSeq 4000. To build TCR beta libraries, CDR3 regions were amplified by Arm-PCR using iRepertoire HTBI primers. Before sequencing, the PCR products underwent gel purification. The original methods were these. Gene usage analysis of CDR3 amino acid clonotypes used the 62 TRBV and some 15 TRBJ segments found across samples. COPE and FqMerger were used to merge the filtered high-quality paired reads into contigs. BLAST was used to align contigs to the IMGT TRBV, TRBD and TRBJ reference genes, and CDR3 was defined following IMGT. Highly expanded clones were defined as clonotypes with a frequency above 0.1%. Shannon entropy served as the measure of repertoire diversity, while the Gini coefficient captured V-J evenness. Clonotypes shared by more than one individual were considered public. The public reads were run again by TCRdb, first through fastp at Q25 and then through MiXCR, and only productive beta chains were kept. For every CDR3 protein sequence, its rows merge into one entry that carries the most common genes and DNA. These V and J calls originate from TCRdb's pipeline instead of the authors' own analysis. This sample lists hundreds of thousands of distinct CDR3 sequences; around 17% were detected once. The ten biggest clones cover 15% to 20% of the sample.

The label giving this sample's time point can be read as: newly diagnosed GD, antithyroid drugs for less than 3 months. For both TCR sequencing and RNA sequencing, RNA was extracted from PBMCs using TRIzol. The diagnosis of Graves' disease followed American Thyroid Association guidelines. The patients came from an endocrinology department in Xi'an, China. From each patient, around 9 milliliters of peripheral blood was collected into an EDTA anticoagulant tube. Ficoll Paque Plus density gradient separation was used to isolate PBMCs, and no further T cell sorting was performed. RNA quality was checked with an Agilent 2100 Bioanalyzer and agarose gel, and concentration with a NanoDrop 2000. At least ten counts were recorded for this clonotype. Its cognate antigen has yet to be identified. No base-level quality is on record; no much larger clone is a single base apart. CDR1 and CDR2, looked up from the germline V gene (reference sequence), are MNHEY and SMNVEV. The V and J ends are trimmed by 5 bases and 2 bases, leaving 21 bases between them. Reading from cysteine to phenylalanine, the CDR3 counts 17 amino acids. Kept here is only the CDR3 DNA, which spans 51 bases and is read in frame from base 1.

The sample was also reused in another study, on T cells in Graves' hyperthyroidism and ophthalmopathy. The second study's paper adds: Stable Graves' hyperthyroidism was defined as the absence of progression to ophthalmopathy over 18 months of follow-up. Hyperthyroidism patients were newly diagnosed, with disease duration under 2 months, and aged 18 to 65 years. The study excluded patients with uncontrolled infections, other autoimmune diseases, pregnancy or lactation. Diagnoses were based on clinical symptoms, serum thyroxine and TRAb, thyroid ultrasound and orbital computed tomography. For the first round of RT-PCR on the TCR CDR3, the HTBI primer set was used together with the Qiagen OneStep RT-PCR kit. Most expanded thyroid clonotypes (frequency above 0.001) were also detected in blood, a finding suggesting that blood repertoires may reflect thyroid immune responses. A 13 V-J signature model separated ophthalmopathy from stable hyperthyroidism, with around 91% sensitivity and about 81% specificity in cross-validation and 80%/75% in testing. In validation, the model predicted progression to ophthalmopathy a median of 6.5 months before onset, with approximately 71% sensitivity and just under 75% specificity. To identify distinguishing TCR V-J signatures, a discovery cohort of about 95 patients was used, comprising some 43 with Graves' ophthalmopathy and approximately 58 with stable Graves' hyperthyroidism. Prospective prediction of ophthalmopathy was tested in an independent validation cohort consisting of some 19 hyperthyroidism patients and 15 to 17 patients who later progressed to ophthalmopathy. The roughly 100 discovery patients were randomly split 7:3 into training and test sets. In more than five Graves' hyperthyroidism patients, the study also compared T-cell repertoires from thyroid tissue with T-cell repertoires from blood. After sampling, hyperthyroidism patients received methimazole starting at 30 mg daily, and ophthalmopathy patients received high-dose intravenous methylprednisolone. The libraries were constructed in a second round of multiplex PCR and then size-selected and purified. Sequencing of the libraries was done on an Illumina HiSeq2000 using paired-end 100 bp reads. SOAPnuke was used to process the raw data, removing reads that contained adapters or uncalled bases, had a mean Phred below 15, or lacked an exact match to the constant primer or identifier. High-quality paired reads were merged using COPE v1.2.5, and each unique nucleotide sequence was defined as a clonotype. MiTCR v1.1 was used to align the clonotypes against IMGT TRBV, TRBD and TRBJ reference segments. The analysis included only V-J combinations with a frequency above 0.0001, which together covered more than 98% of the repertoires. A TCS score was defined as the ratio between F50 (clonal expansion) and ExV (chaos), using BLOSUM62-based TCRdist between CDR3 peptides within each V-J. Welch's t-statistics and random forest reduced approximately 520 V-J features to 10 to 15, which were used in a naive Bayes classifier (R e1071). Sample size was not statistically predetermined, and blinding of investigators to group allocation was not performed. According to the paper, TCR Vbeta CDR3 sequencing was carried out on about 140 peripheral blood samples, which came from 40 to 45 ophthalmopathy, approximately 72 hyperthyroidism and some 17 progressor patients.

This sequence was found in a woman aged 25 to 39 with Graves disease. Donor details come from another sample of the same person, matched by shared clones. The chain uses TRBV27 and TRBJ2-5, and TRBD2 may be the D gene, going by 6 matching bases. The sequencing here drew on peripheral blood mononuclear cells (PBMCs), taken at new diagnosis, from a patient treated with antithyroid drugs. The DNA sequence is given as TGTGCCAGCAGTCCGGGACGGAGGGCGGCCAAACAAGAGACCCAGTACTTC. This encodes CASSPGRRAAKQETQYF.